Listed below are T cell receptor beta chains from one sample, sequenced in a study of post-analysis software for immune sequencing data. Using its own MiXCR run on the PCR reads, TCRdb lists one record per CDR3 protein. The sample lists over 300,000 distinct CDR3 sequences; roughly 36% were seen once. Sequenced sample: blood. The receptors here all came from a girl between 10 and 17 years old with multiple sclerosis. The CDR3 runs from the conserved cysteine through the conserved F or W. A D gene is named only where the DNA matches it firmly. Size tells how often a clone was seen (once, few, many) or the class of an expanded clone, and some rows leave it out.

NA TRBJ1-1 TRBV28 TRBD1 CASTLSGGQGGTEAFF TGTGCCAGCACCTTAAGTGGTGGACAGGGAGGGACTGAAGCTTTCTTT
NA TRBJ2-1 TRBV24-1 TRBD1 CATGQAGGQFF TGTGCCACGGGACAGGCGGGTGGGCAGTTCTTC
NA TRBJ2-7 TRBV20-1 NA CSARYGQKGEQYF TGCAGTGCTAGGTACGGACAGAAGGGCGAGCAGTACTTC
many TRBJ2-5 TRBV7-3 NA CASSLGGGLETQYF TGTGCCAGCAGCTTGGGCGGGGGCCTGGAGACCCAGTACTTC
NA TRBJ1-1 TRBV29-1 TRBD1 CSVSFAGGLRMNTEAFF TGCAGCGTGTCATTCGCAGGGGGCTTAAGGATGAACACTGAAGCTTTCTTT
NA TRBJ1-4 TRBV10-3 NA CAISEGHNEKLFF TGTGCCATCAGTGAGGGACATAATGAAAAACTGTTTTTT
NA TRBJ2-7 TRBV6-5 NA CASSSDIYEQYF TGTGCCAGCAGTTCAGACATCTACGAGCAGTACTTC
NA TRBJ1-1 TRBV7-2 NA CASSRTAGSNTEAFF TGTGCCAGCAGCCGCACGGCGGGGTCGAACACTGAAGCTTTCTTT
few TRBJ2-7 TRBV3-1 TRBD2 CASSPPFGLAGDFSARVYEQYF TGTGCCAGCAGCCCCCCCTTCGGGCTAGCGGGGGATTTTTCCGCCCGGGTCTACGAGCAGTACTTC
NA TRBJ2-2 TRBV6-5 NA CATQWGNTGELFF TGTGCCACCCAGTGGGGCAACACCGGGGAGCTGTTTTTT
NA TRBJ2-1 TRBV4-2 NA CASSQGSRGWNEQFF TGTGCCAGCAGCCAAGGGTCCAGGGGATGGAATGAGCAGTTCTTC
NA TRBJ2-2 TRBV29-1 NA CSVGRGGRANTGELFF TGCAGCGTTGGAAGGGGTGGTCGGGCTAACACCGGGGAGCTGTTTTTT
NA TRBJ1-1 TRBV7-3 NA CASSLNGYTEAFF TGTGCCAGCAGCCTTAACGGTTACACTGAAGCTTTCTTT
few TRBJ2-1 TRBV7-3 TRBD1 CASSSPTDRRGQGAHFYNEQFF TGTGCCAGCAGCTCGCCCACCGACCGCCGGGGACAGGGGGCTCACTTTTACAATGAGCAGTTCTTC
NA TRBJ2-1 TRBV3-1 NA CASSQVPVAQFF TGTGCCAGCAGCCAAGTCCCGGTGGCGCAGTTCTTC
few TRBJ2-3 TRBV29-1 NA CSVASWGTDTQYF TGCAGCGTAGCTAGCTGGGGCACAGATACGCAGTATTTT
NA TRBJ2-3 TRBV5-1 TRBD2 CASSSGLAGAVLSTDTQYF TGCGCCAGCAGCTCGGGACTAGCGGGGGCCGTATTGAGCACAGATACGCAGTATTTT
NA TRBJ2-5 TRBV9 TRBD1 CASSVDRGPGGTQYF TGTGCCAGCAGCGTAGACAGGGGCCCTGGAGGGACCCAGTACTTC
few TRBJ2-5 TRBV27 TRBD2 CASRSGTRSLEETQYF TGTGCCAGCCGAAGCGGGACTAGATCTCTTGAAGAGACCCAGTACTTC
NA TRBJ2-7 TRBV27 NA CARWAGDAYEQYF TGTGCCCGGTGGGCAGGGGATGCCTACGAGCAGTACTTC
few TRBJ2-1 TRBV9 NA CASSMGVGEQFF TGTGCCAGCAGCATGGGAGTCGGTGAGCAGTTCTTC
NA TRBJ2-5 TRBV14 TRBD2 CASSQLLAGQETQYF TGTGCCAGCAGCCAGTTACTAGCGGGGCAAGAGACCCAGTACTTC
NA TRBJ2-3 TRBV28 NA CASSSIGRVADTQYF TGTGCCAGCAGTTCCATAGGGCGGGTGGCAGATACGCAGTATTTT
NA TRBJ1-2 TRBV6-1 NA CASSEAGPNYGYTF TGTGCCAGCAGTGAAGCTGGCCCTAACTATGGCTACACCTTC
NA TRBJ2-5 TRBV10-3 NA CAISSGQYQETQYF TGTGCCATCAGTTCTGGCCAGTACCAAGAGACCCAGTACTTC
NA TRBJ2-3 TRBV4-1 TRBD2 CASSQDPAGGPADTQYF TGCGCCAGCAGCCAAGACCCAGCGGGGGGGCCGGCAGATACGCAGTATTTT
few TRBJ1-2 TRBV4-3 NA CASSPHHRPLGYGYTF TGCGCCAGCAGCCCTCACCACCGTCCTTTAGGGTATGGCTACACCTTC
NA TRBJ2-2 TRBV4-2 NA CASSPSQGGNTGELFF TGTGCCAGCAGCCCCTCCCAGGGGGGTAACACCGGGGAGCTGTTTTTT
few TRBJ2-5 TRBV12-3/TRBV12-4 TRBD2 CASRIGTSGAETQYF TGTGCCAGCAGAATCGGGACTAGCGGGGCGGAGACCCAGTACTTC
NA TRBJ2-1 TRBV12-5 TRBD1 CASGLEWGQGRDEQFF TGTGCTAGTGGTTTGGAATGGGGACAGGGCAGGGATGAGCAGTTCTTC
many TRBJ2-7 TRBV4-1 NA CASSQDPGRLGDEQYF TGCGCCAGCAGCCAAGATCCCGGGCGGCTTGGGGACGAGCAGTACTTC
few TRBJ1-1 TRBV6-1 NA CASNWVNTEAFF TGTGCCAGCAATTGGGTGAACACTGAAGCTTTCTTT
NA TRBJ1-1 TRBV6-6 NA CASSYGDRDAFF TGTGCCAGCAGTTACGGGGATCGCGACGCTTTCTTT
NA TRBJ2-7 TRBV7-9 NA CASSVRGRGNEQYF TGTGCCAGCAGCGTACGGGGCCGAGGGAACGAGCAGTACTTC
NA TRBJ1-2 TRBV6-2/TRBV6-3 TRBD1 CASSQDRAGYTF TGTGCCAGCAGCCAGGACAGGGCCGGCTACACCTTC
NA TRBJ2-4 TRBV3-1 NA CASSQAGWEQYF TGTGCCAGCAGCCAAGCAGGGTGGGAGCAGTACTTC
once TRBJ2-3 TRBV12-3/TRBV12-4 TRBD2 CASGVNGLAGRTDTQYF TGTGCCAGCGGTGTGAACGGGCTAGCGGGGCGCACAGATACGCAGTATTTT
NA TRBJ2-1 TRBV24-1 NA CATSDPSGSPTGYNEQFF TGTGCCACCAGTGATCCATCGGGAAGCCCTACGGGCTACAATGAGCAGTTCTTC
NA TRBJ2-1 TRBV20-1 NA CSADSSSYNEQFF TGCAGTGCTGACTCGAGCTCCTACAATGAGCAGTTCTTC
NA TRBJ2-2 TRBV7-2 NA CASTRQTGVGELFF TGTGCCAGCACCCGGCAAACCGGGGTCGGGGAGCTGTTTTTT
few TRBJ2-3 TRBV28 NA CASGTSTGLLDTDTQYF TGTGCCAGCGGTACATCCACGGGGCTACTAGACACAGATACGCAGTATTTT
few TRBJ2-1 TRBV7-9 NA CASGLKGDNEQFF TGTGCCAGCGGCTTAAAAGGAGACAATGAGCAGTTCTTC